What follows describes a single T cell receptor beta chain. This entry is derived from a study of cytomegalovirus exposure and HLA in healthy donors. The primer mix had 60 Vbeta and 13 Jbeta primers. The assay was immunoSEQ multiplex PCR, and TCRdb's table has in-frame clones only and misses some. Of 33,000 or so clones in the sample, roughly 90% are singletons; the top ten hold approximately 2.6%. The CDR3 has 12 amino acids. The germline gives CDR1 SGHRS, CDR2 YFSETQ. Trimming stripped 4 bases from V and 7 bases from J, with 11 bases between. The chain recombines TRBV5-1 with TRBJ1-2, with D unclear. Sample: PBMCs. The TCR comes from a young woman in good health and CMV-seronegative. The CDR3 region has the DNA TGCGCCAGCAGCGGTGTTCTAGGTGGCTACACCTTC. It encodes CASSGVLGGYTF.